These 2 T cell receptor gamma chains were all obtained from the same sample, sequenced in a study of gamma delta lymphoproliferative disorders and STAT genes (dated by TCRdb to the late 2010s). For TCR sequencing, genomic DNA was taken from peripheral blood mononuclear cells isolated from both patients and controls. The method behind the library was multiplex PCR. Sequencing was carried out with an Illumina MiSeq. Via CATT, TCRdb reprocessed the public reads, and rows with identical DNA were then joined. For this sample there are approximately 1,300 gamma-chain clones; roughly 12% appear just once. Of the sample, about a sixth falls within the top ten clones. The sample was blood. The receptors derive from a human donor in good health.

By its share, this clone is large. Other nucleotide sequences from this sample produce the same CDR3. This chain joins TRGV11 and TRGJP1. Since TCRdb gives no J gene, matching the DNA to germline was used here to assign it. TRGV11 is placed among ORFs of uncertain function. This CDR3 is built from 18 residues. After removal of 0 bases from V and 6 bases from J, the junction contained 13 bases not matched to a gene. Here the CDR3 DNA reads TGTGCCTGCTGGATTAGGCACGTTTCCACTTCTTCTGGTTGGTTCAAGATATTT. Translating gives CACWIRHVSTSSGWFKIF.

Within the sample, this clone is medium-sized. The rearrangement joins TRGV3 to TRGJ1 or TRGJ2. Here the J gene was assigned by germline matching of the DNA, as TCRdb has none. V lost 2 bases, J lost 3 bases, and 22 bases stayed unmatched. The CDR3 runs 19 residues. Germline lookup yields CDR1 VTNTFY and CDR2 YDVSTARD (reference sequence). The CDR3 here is CATWDKPIRGFSTYYKKLF. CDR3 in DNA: TGTGCCACCTGGGACAAGCCGATACGCGGGTTCAGTACTTATTATAAGAAACTCTTT.